This is a list of T cell receptor beta chains from one sample in a study of T cells in Graves' hyperthyroidism and ophthalmopathy. Via MiXCR, TCRdb re-called the multiplex PCR reads, giving one row per CDR3 protein. The profile shows 300,000 to 350,000 distinct CDR3 sequences, 21% of them singletons. Specimen: blood. Receptors were obtained from a woman aged 45-59 years with Graves' hyperthyroidism. CDR3s leave out the opening cysteine and the closing phenylalanine or tryptophan. Each record gives: clone size, J gene, V gene, CDR3 protein. A clone size is listed for some rows: how often the clone was seen (once, few, many), or a class if it is expanded.

. | TRBJ2-5 | TRBV20-1 | SARGTSGQIQETQY
. | TRBJ2-1 | TRBV27 | ASSPGRGTYNEQF
few | TRBJ1-1 | TRBV3-1 | ASSQDRLNTEAF
few | TRBJ1-2 | TRBV4-1 | ASSQDDGSYGYT
many | TRBJ1-1 | TRBV6-1 | ASSSMRVRGTEAF
. | TRBJ1-1 | TRBV7-8 | ATRVAAGNTEAF
. | TRBJ1-2 | TRBV6-2/TRBV6-3 | ASSYNGAERSYGYT
. | TRBJ2-2 | TRBV4-3 | ASSQASGSTTGELF
. | TRBJ2-3 | TRBV11-2 | ASRLGRGAGTDTQY
. | TRBJ1-4 | TRBV7-3 | ASSLKITGTGEEKLF
many | TRBJ2-3 | TRBV5-1 | ASSLAERGSTDTQY
many | TRBJ2-3 | TRBV30 | AWSSGVSADTQY
many | TRBJ2-3 | TRBV24-1 | ATRSTGQVTDTQY
. | TRBJ1-2 | TRBV19 | ASSSEPTNYGYT
few | TRBJ1-4 | TRBV4-1 | ASSQGRGNEKLF
. | TRBJ1-2 | TRBV18 | ASSPDNWRGYT
many | TRBJ2-3 | TRBV11-2 | ASSLDRGLASDTQY
many | TRBJ2-3 | TRBV20-1 | SASVGDTDTQY
few | TRBJ2-2 | TRBV28 | ASSVQGAGTGELF
once | TRBJ1-2 | TRBV28 | ASSLGDRNGYT
many | TRBJ1-2 | TRBV6-6 | ASSYSHPGVWGPAAYGYT
many | TRBJ2-1 | TRBV11-2 | ASSLDPLGALQYNEQF
. | TRBJ2-2 | TRBV2 | ASSALLGTGENTGELF
few | TRBJ2-6 | TRBV11-2 | ASSGWTGGLSGANVLT
. | TRBJ1-1 | TRBV18 | ASSSQTEAF
. | TRBJ2-2 | TRBV2 | ATSRAGLSNTGELF
many | TRBJ2-3 | TRBV3-1 | ASSQERGVQY